These 2 T cell receptor beta chains came from one sample sequenced in a study of T cells after yellow fever vaccination. TCRdb used MiXCR to reprocess the 5' RACE reads, holding one entry per CDR3 protein. The sample consists of over 150,000 distinct CDR3 sequences, more than 5.5% of them appearing once. The source was CD4+ T cells sorted from PBMCs, collected around 5 days after the first yellow fever vaccination. Receptor source: a man younger than 30 who received the YFV17D yellow fever vaccine.

This clonotype was seen only a few times. The genes are TRBV20-1 and TRBJ2-3; TRBD2 matches 9 bases. Germline CDR1 is DFQATT and CDR2 is SNEGSKA (reference sequence). The CDR3 sequence is 15 residues long. The trim removed 4 bases at V and 3 bases at J, leaving 8 bases unmatched. The CDR3 loop reads CSANVKRGATDTQYF. The DNA for the CDR3 is TGCAGTGCTAACGTGAAGCGGGGGGCAACAGATACGCAGTATTTT.

This clonotype has a handful of counts. This chain joins TRBV9 and TRBJ1-2; D not certain. The CDR3 spans 14 residues. Trimming pared 4 bases from V and 1 base from J, leaving 11 bases between. Germline CDR1 reads SGDLS; CDR2 reads YYNGEE. The CDR3 DNA reads as TGTGCCAGCAGCCCAAACAAGGATAACTATGGCTACACCTTC. This sequence encodes CASSPNKDNYGYTF.